This passage covers 10 T cell receptor beta chains from one sample sequenced in a study of T cell repertoires in cytomegalovirus infection. TCRdb fed the reads into MiXCR, producing one record per CDR3 protein. The sample shows around 550,000 distinct CDR3 sequences, 26% of them seen only once. Material for sequencing was PBMCs. Receptors were obtained from a human donor in good health (CMV status not recorded). Some clones in this sample may be carry-over from other donors' samples.

This clonotype was recorded a few times. The gene calls are TRBV5-4 and TRBJ2-5; D call uncertain. V lost 7 bases to trimming and J lost 5 bases, with 12 bases between them. CDR1 is SGHNT and CDR2 is YYREEE in the germline V gene (reference sequence). The CDR3 consists of 12 residues. The CDR3 region is CASGSSGETQYF. The CDR3 region has the DNA TGTGCCAGCGGGTCCTCGGGTGAGACCCAGTACTTC.

The V and J genes are TRBV7-6 and TRBJ2-1, with D possibly called TRBD1 or TRBD2 (6 bases each). This CDR3 is built from 17 residues. V lost 5 bases and J lost 5, with 22 bases in between. Germline V gene sequence: CDR1 SGHVS, CDR2 FNYEAQ. The CDR3 DNA reads as TGTGCCAGCAGCCCAGGGGCAATGGGGGGCGGACACAATGAGCAGTTCTTC. It specifies CASSPGAMGGGHNEQFF.

There are a few counts of this clonotype. The CDR3 is CASSLPGQGAADTQYF. The CDR3 DNA reads as TGTGCCAGCAGTTTACCCGGACAGGGGGCGGCAGATACGCAGTATTTT. V usage is TRBV28 and J usage is TRBJ2-3, with 11 bases matching TRBD1. CDR3 size: 16 residues. CDR1 is MDHEN and CDR2 is SYDVKM in the germline V gene. With 2 bases clipped from V and 4 bases from J, the junction kept 5 bases outside the gene matches.

V and J are TRBV7-9 and TRBJ1-4; D is perhaps TRBD1 (6 bases). CDR1 and CDR2 from the germline V gene are SEHNR and FQNEAQ (reference sequence). Trimming removed 2 bases from V and 8 bases from J, with 15 bases in between. The CDR3 spans 15 residues. CDR3 sequence: CASSLLGRGLEKLFF. The CDR3 coding sequence is TGTGCCAGCAGCTTACTCGGCAGGGGTCTCGAAAAACTGTTTTTT. The full variable domain, completed using reference TRBV7-9 and TRBJ1-4, is DTGVSQNPRHKITKRGQNVTFRCDPISEHNRLYWYRQTLGQGPEFLTYFQNEAQLEKSRLLSDRFSAERPKGSFSTLEIQRTEQGDSAMYLCASSLLGRGLEKLFFGSGTQLSVL.

CDR3 amino acids: CASRGLNTEAFF. The CDR3 DNA reads as TGTGCCAGCAGAGGTCTGAACACTGAAGCTTTCTTT. V is TRBV7-9 and J is TRBJ1-1; D unresolved. The V gene lost 6 bases and the J gene lost 0 bases, with 5 bases spanning the gap. The CDR3 totals 12 residues. CDR1 SEHNR and CDR2 FQNEAQ come from the germline V gene (reference sequence).

This clonotype showed up many times. The chain carries TRBV7-2 and TRBJ2-3; a possible D gene is TRBD2 (6 bases). The CDR3 has 13 residues. Looked up from germline, CDR1 is SGHTA and CDR2 is FQGNSA. The germline V and J ends were trimmed by 5 bases and 4 bases, with 10 bases remaining between them. In nucleotides, the CDR3 is TGTGCCAGCAGCCTCGGGGGTCCAGATACGCAGTATTTT. This gives the protein CASSLGGPDTQYF.

The rearrangement joins TRBV6-2 or TRBV6-3 to TRBJ2-7; 12 nucleotides align to TRBD2. After removal of 7 bases from V and 4 bases from J, the junction contained 8 bases not matched to a gene. CDR3 length: 15 residues. Germline CDR1 MNHEY, CDR2 SVGEGT. CDR3 sequence (DNA): TGTGCCAGCAAGACCGGACTAGCGGGATCTTACGAGCAGTACTTC. It specifies CASKTGLAGSYEQYF.

The gene calls are TRBV7-2 and TRBJ2-2; TRBD2 aligns across 11 bases. This CDR3 is built from 16 residues. The J segment lost 6 bases and the V segment lost 2 bases, leaving 5 bases of the junction unmatched. Germline V gene data show CDR1 as SGHTA and CDR2 as FQGNSA. Here the CDR3 DNA reads TGTGCCAGCAGCTTAACTAGCGGGAGTTTAGCCGGGGAGCTGTTTTTT. Its protein is CASSLTSGSLAGELFF.

This chain joins TRBV7-4 and TRBJ2-7; no definite D call. V was cut by 2 bases and J by 4 bases, with 15 bases left in between. CDR1 SGHVT and CDR2 SQSDAQ come from the germline V gene. The CDR3 spans 15 residues. This CDR3 reads CASSLFKGPRYEQYF. The CDR3 bases are TGTGCCAGCAGCTTATTCAAAGGACCGCGTTACGAGCAGTACTTC. The whole variable domain, filled in from reference TRBV7-4 and TRBJ2-7, reads GAGVSQSPRYKVAKRGRDVALRCDSISGHVTLYWYRQTLGQGSEVLTYSQSDAQRDKSGRPSGRFSAERPERSVSTLKIQRTEQGDSAVYLCASSLFKGPRYEQYFGPGTRLTVT.

This chain links TRBV5-4 with TRBJ2-5; D uncertain. Trimming removed 0 bases from V and 1 base from J, with 13 bases in between. The CDR3 length is 16 residues. The germline CDR1 and CDR2 sequences are SGHNT and YYREEE (reference sequence). Here the CDR3 reads CASSLEGIAGQETQYF. The CDR3 region has the DNA TGTGCCAGCAGCTTGGAAGGGATTGCTGGCCAAGAGACCCAGTACTTC.